This T cell receptor (beta chain) comes out of a study of T cell responses to AZD1222 COVID-19 vaccine. Turning to this clone: The antigen is not known.

Study findings and constraints: Baseline seropositives among AZD1222 recipients totaled only 6 or 7. Within unmutated variant regions lay the reported targets of nearly half of spike-specific TCRs. Breadth and depth of Spike-specific TCRs rose after two AZD1222 doses. After the peak T cell response, and only then, were repertoires sampled.

TCRdb keeps only in-frame clones here, not all; method: immunoSEQ multiplex PCR. The top ten hold 5.5% to 8.5% of the sample, which has about 150,000 clones, about 88% seen once. This clonotype was obtained from an adult who had recovered from COVID-19. This specimen consisted of peripheral blood, obtained after recovery from COVID-19.

CDR3 sequence: CASTSGAQETQYF. The CDR3 DNA reads TGTGCCAGCACTAGCGGAGCACAAGAGACCCAGTACTTC. The rearrangement joins TRBV5-4 to TRBJ2-5; 7 positions match TRBD2. The CDR3 extends over 13 amino acids. V lost 6 bases to trimming and J lost 2 bases; unmatched junction nucleotides: 4. In germline, CDR1 is SGHNT, CDR2 YYREEE (reference sequence). The full variable domain, rest sourced from reference TRBV5-4 and TRBJ2-5, is ETGVTQSPTHLIKTRGQQVTLRCSSQSGHNTVSWYQQALGQGPQFIFQYYREEENGRGNFPPRFSGLQFPNYSSELNVNALELDDSALYLCASTSGAQETQYFGPGTRLLVL.